These 23 T cell receptor beta chains share one sample of origin, sequenced in a study of response to subunit inactivated influenza vaccine. Each CDR3 protein is one row after TCRdb ran MiXCR on the RT-PCR reads. Found here are about 480,000 distinct CDR3 sequences, 25% of them singletons; the top ten hold under 2.5%. The sequencing used CD4+ T cells sorted from PBMCs, collected roughly 5 days after vaccination. The source of these receptors is a man aged 50 to 59 who received an inactivated influenza vaccine.

This clonotype was seen ten or more times. The V call is TRBV29-1, the J call TRBJ2-3; 7 nucleotides match TRBD1. The CDR3 loop spans 14 amino acids. V was pared by 4 bases and J by 1 base, with 5 bases of the junction left unmatched. Germline lookup yields CDR1 SQVTM and CDR2 ANQGSEA. CDR3: CSVGVGQGTDTQYF. The CDR3 coding sequence is TGCAGCGTTGGTGTCGGACAGGGCACAGATACGCAGTATTTT.

Many counts were recorded for this clonotype. This chain links TRBV6-2 or TRBV6-3 with TRBJ2-5, with 12 bases matching TRBD2. Trimming at V came to 4 bases and at J to 5 bases, leaving 2 bases not matched to a gene. CDR3 size: 14 residues. The germline V gene encodes CDR1 MNHEY and CDR2 SVGEGT. In nucleotides, the CDR3 is TGTGCCAGCAGTTCCGGGACTAGCGGGGAGACCCAGTACTTC. Amino acids: CASSSGTSGETQYF.

V gene TRBV20-1 combines with J gene TRBJ2-5; D may match TRBD1 or TRBD2 (5 bases each). Trimming removed 2 bases from V and 3 bases from J, with 16 bases in between. The CDR3 sequence is 15 residues long. CDR1 is DFQATT, CDR2 SNEGSKA, per germline (reference sequence). Here the CDR3 reads CSARSSREIKETQYF. CDR3 coding DNA: TGCAGTGCTAGAAGTTCCAGGGAGATTAAAGAGACCCAGTACTTC.

The chain employs TRBV7-3 and TRBJ2-1; a weak D match, TRBD2 (6 bases). V lost 0 bases, J lost 2 bases, and 14 bases lay in between. The V gene's germline CDR1 is SGHTA and CDR2 FQGTGA. This CDR3 is 17 amino acids long. The CDR3 region is CASSLTGLARTYNEQFF. The CDR3 DNA follows: TGTGCCAGCAGCTTAACGGGTCTAGCGAGAACCTACAATGAGCAGTTCTTC.

The chain couples TRBV12-3 or TRBV12-4 to TRBJ2-1; TRBD2 aligns across 7 bases. Trimming cost V 6 bases and J 7 bases; bases outside gene matches: 15. This CDR3 comprises 16 residues. CDR3: CASRRSGASSGNEQFF. CDR3 DNA sequence: TGTGCCAGCAGGAGGAGCGGGGCGAGCTCTGGGAATGAGCAGTTCTTC.

V usage is TRBV20-1 and J usage is TRBJ2-7; 9 bases agree with TRBD2. With 1 base clipped from V and 6 bases from J, the junction kept 7 bases outside the gene matches. Germline V gene data show CDR1 as DFQATT and CDR2 as SNEGSKA (reference sequence). This CDR3 has 14 residues. The CDR3: CSARASAGGGEQYF. The CDR3, as DNA: TGCAGTGCTAGAGCCTCAGCGGGGGGAGGCGAGCAGTACTTC.

The V call is TRBV5-6, the J call TRBJ2-2, with a possible D match to TRBD2 (5 bases). V was trimmed by 0 bases and J by 2 bases, leaving 17 bases between them. CDR3 length equals 18 residues. Germline CDR1 and CDR2: SGHDT and YYEEEE. The CDR3 region has the DNA TGTGCCAGCAGCTTGGCCCATATCCTAACGGGAAACACCGGGGAGCTGTTTTTT. Protein: CASSLAHILTGNTGELFF.

This chain joins TRBV12-3 or TRBV12-4 and TRBJ1-5; no clear D gene. Trimming left V 3 bases short and J 5 bases short, with 11 bases between. The CDR3 runs 14 residues. This CDR3 reads CASSFLGEDQPQHF. CDR3 DNA: TGTGCCAGCAGTTTTCTGGGTGAGGATCAGCCCCAGCATTTT.

This clonotype was seen many times. This chain uses TRBV7-2 with TRBJ2-5, with 11 bases that match TRBD2. Germline V gene sequence: CDR1 SGHTA, CDR2 FQGNSA. V gave up 4 bases and J gave up 2 bases; unmatched junction bases: 9. The CDR3 is made up of 17 amino acids. CDR3 loop: CASSWGTSGGFQETQYF. The CDR3 DNA reads as TGTGCCAGCAGCTGGGGAACTAGCGGGGGATTTCAAGAGACCCAGTACTTC.

This clonotype was found a few times. The chain couples TRBV5-1 to TRBJ2-1; D uncertain. V was cut by 7 bases and J by 5 bases, with 10 bases left in between. CDR1 and CDR2 from the germline V gene are SGHRS and YFSETQ. The CDR3 contains 12 residues. DNA for the CDR3: TGCGCCAGCCGCAGACCTGACAATGAGCAGTTCTTC. Amino acid sequence: CASRRPDNEQFF.

The sample holds a few counts of this clonotype. V is TRBV20-1 and J is TRBJ1-2, with a weak D call TRBD1 (5 bases). Germline V lookup: CDR1 DFQATT, CDR2 SNEGSKA (reference sequence). CDR3 length: 15 residues. Trimming took 7 bases from V and 4 from J, leaving 22 bases between them. The CDR3 loop is CSVHPTDSGFYGYTF. The CDR3, as DNA: TGCAGTGTCCACCCAACCGACAGTGGCTTCTATGGCTACACCTTC.

The rearrangement joins TRBV15 to TRBJ2-3; TRBD2 might be the D (7 bases). CDR3 length equals 17 residues. Trimming stripped 7 bases from V and 8 bases from J, with 28 bases between. Germline values: CDR1 LNHNV, CDR2 YYDKDF (reference sequence). Here the CDR3 DNA reads TGTGCCACCACCCTAGGGAGAAGCGGCCGAGGGGGGGGTACGCAGTATTTT. This encodes CATTLGRSGRGGGTQYF.

The chain links TRBV10-3 to TRBJ1-2; 8 bases align to TRBD1. This CDR3 region has 12 residues. The junction had 5 bases not matched to a gene; V was cut back by 6 bases and J by 8 bases. Germline V gene sequence: CDR1 ENHRY, CDR2 SYGVKD. CDR3 DNA: TGTGCCATCAGCCGACAGGGGATCGGCTACACCTTC. It yields the protein CAISRQGIGYTF.

This chain uses TRBV20-1 with TRBJ2-1; 7 bases match TRBD1. Trimming at V came to 0 bases and at J to 2 bases, leaving 4 bases not matched to a gene. Germline V gene data show CDR1 as DFQATT and CDR2 as SNEGSKA (reference sequence). This CDR3 contains 15 residues. The CDR3 DNA reads as TGCAGTGCTAGAGAAGACAGGGATCCCTACAATGAGCAGTTCTTC. It is translated as CSAREDRDPYNEQFF.

This rearrangement joins TRBV25-1 to TRBJ2-7; D is perhaps TRBD1 (6 bases). CDR1 is MGHDK, CDR2 SYGVNS, per germline. The CDR3 spans 14 residues. Trimming took 1 base from V and 5 from J, leaving 12 bases between them. Written as DNA, the CDR3 is TGTGCCAGCAGTGAATTAGGGGGAAGCGACGAGCAGTACTTC. This encodes CASSELGGSDEQYF.

The chain recombines TRBV6-5 with TRBJ2-1; the match to TRBD2 covers 9 bases. This CDR3 comprises 16 residues. The J segment lost 8 bases and the V segment lost 0 bases, leaving 8 bases of the junction unmatched. Germline CDR1 MNHEY, CDR2 SVGAGI. The CDR3 is CASSYSKASGVHEQFF. CDR3 bases: TGTGCCAGCAGTTACTCGAAGGCTAGCGGGGTTCATGAGCAGTTCTTC.

CDR3 DNA: TGTGCCAGCAACTTATTCTGGGGACAGGGTGTGACCGGGGAGCTGTTTTTT. It specifies CASNLFWGQGVTGELFF. The chain links TRBV12-3 or TRBV12-4 to TRBJ2-2; 9 nucleotides match TRBD1. The CDR3 has 17 amino acids. V gave up 7 bases and J gave up 5 bases; unmatched junction bases: 14.

This chain joins TRBV29-1 and TRBJ2-7; D is perhaps TRBD1 (6 bases). Trimming cost V 7 bases and J 0 bases, with 10 bases left between them. The CDR3 covers 12 residues. CDR1 and CDR2 (germline): SQVTM, ANQGSEA. As DNA, the CDR3 is TGCAGCGCGAAACAGGGCTCCTACGAGCAGTACTTC. Amino acid sequence: CSAKQGSYEQYF.

This clonotype was found a few times. The V and J genes are TRBV29-1 and TRBJ2-5; the match to TRBD1 covers 8 bases. The germline V gene has CDR1 SQVTM and CDR2 ANQGSEA. The V segment lost 3 bases and the J segment 5 bases; nucleotides outside the gene matches: 5. CDR3 length: 13 residues. The DNA for the CDR3 is TGCAGCGTTGACAGGGGGCATGGGGAGACCCAGTACTTC. This gives the protein CSVDRGHGETQYF.

The chain links TRBV27 to TRBJ2-2; 12 nucleotides line up with TRBD1. CDR3 length equals 14 residues. The germline gives CDR1 MNHEY, CDR2 SMNVEV (reference sequence). J lost 14 bases, V lost 2 bases, and 6 bases had no gene match. The CDR3 spells CASSLGTGTGGLFF. In nucleotides, the CDR3 is TGTGCCAGCAGTTTAGGGACGGGGACAGGGGGCCTGTTTTTT.

V usage is TRBV24-1 and J usage is TRBJ1-2; D not certain. CDR1 KGHDR and CDR2 SFDVKD come from the germline V gene. The CDR3 is 12 residues long. V was shortened by 3 bases and J by 6 bases, with 7 bases between the two germline ends. The chain's CDR3 is CATSDGWDGYTF. In DNA form, the CDR3 reads TGTGCCACCAGTGATGGGTGGGATGGCTACACCTTC.

V usage is TRBV7-3 and J usage is TRBJ2-3; tentative D call: TRBD2 (6 bases). V was cut by 5 bases and J by 4 bases, with 19 bases left in between. In germline, CDR1 is SGHTA, CDR2 FQGTGA. This CDR3 is 16 amino acids long. This chain's CDR3 is CASSPQAGRLADTQYF. The CDR3 DNA is TGTGCCAGCAGCCCCCAAGCGGGCAGGTTAGCAGATACGCAGTATTTT.

Many counts were recorded for this clonotype. The chain is built from TRBV5-1 and TRBJ1-5; no reliable D call. The germline CDR1 and CDR2 sequences are SGHRS and YFSETQ. There are 16 residues in the CDR3. The V and J ends lost 6 bases and 2 bases respectively, with 18 bases between them. The CDR3 region has the DNA TGCGCCAGCAACGACACCCCGGGGAATTGCAATCAGCCCCAGCATTTT. The encoded protein is CASNDTPGNCNQPQHF.